These 9 T cell receptor beta chains were sequenced from one sample in a study of cytotoxic CD8 clonotypes in ibrutinib-treated CLL. Assay used: immunoSEQ multiplex PCR; TCRdb lists only in-frame clones, some missing. The sample holds 90,000 to 100,000 clones; approximately 82% are singletons and the top ten take about 34%. The sequencing here drew on PBMCs, taken after 12 months of ibrutinib treatment. These TCRs come from a human donor with chronic lymphocytic leukemia.

The chain employs TRBV19 and TRBJ2-7; a weak D match, TRBD2 (5 bases). CDR3 length equals 12 residues. V lost 4 bases, J lost 7 bases, and 11 bases lay in between. Germline V lookup: CDR1 LNHDA, CDR2 SQIVND (reference sequence). CDR3 in DNA: TGTGCCAGTAGTACGAGGGTAGGGGAGCAGTACTTC. It specifies CASSTRVGEQYF.

In its sample, this clone was seen many times. This chain connects TRBV6-6 to TRBJ2-3; TRBD2 matches 10 bases. The CDR3 runs 12 residues. Germline V gene lookup returns CDR1 MNHNY and CDR2 SVGAGI (reference sequence). J lost 14 bases, V lost 5 bases, and 7 bases had no gene match. CDR3 DNA: TGTGCCAGCAGTGCGACTAGCGGGCCTAGGTATTTT. Encoded protein: CASSATSGPRYF.

The V and J genes are TRBV30 and TRBJ2-7; no clear D gene. Trimming shortened V by 3 bases and J by 6 bases, and 9 bases separated the two germline ends. There are 11 residues in the CDR3. Germline CDR1 reads GTSNPN; CDR2 reads SVGIG (reference sequence). For the CDR3, the DNA is TGTGCCTGGAGGTACTTAGGCGAGCAGTACTTC. Protein sequence: CAWRYLGEQYF.

CDR3 region: CASSPSGEGNSPLHF. CDR3 sequence (DNA): TGTGCCAGCAGCCCTAGTGGGGAGGGGAATTCACCCCTCCACTTT. The V gene is TRBV11-3, the J gene TRBJ1-6; D is possibly TRBD1 (5 bases). Trimming removed 5 bases from V and 7 bases from J, with 15 bases in between. The CDR3 spans 15 residues. The germline gives CDR1 SGHNT, CDR2 YENEEA.

Here the CDR3 reads CASSGTLGNYGYTF. The CDR3 DNA sequence: TGTGCCAGCAGTGGGACCCTAGGGAACTATGGCTACACCTTC. This chain links TRBV6-1 with TRBJ1-2; no reliable D call. Germline CDR1 is MNHNS and CDR2 is SASEGT. The CDR3 totals 14 residues. Trimming removed 4 bases from V and 2 bases from J, with 11 bases in between.

V is TRBV7-6 and J is TRBJ1-5, with D unresolved. Germline V CDR1 and CDR2: SGHVS, FNYEAQ. V lost 1 base, J lost 0 bases, and 1 base lay in between. The CDR3 has 13 amino acids. CDR3 sequence: CASSLDSNQPQHF. DNA for the CDR3: TGTGCCAGCAGCTTAGATAGCAATCAGCCCCAGCATTTT.

The rearrangement joins TRBV30 to TRBJ1-1, with D perhaps matching TRBD1 (5 bases). V was cut by 0 bases and J by 7 bases, with 9 bases left in between. Germline assignment: CDR1 GTSNPN and CDR2 SVGIG (reference sequence). The CDR3 sequence is 12 residues long. CDR3 amino acids: CAWSVLDIEAFF. The CDR3 nucleotides are TGTGCCTGGAGTGTTTTGGACATTGAAGCTTTCTTT.

This clone was detected only a few times. CDR3 nucleotide sequence: TGTGCCAGCAGTTATAAAGGACAGGAGAACACTGAAGCTTTCTTT. As protein: CASSYKGQENTEAFF. This chain uses TRBV6-5 with TRBJ1-1; 7 positions agree with TRBD1. CDR1 is MNHEY, CDR2 SVGAGI, per germline. The CDR3 is 15 residues long. The trim removed 3 bases at V and 1 base at J, leaving 5 bases unmatched.

This clone showed up just a few times. The chain recombines TRBV2 with TRBJ1-5; D gene ambiguous. CDR3 size: 11 residues. Trimming pared 3 bases from V and 5 bases from J, leaving 2 bases between. Germline V gene lookup returns CDR1 SNHLY and CDR2 FYNNEI. The CDR3 is CASSDDQPQHF. In nucleotides, the CDR3 is TGTGCCAGCAGTGATGATCAGCCCCAGCATTTT.